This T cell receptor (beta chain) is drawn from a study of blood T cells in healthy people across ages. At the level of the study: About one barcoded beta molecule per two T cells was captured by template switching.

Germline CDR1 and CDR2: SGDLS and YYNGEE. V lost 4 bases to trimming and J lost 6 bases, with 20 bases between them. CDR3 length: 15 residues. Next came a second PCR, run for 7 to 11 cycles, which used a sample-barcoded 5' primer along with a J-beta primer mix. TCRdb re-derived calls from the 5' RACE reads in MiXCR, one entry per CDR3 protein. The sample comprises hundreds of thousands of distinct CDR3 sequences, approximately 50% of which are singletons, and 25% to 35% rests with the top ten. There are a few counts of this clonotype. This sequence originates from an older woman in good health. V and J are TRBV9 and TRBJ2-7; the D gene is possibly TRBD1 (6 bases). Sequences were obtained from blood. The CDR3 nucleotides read TGTGCCAGCAGCCCCAGGGGAAGCGGCGTTTCCGAGCAGTACTTC. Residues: CASSPRGSGVSEQYF.